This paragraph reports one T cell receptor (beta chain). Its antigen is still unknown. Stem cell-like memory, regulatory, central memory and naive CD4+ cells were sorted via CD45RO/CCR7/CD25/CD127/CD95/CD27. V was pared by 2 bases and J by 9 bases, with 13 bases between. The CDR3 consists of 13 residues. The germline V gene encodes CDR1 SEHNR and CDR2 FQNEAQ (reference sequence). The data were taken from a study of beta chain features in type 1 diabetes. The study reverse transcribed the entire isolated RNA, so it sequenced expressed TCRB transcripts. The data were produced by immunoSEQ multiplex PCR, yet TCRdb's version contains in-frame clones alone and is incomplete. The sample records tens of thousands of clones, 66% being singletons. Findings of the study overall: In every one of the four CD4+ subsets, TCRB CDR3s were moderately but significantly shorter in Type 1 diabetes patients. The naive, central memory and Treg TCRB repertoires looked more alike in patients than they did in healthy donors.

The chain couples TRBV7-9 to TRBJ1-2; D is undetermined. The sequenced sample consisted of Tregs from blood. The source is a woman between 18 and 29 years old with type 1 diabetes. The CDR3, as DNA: TGTGCCAGCAGCTTAACTCCTGGAGAAAGCTACACCTTC. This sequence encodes CASSLTPGESYTF.